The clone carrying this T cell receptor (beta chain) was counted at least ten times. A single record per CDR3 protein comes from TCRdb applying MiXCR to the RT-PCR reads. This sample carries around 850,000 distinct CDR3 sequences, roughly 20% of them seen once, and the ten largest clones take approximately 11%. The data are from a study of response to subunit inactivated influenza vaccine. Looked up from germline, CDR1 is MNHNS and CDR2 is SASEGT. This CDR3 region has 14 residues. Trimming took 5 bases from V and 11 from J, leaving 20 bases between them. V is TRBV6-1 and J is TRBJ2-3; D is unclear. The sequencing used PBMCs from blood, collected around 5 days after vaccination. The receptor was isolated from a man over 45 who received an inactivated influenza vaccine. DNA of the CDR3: TGTGCCAGCAGTCCCCTCTCCTCTAGGGAAATGCAGTATTTT. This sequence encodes CASSPLSSREMQYF.